Shown below are 4 T cell receptor beta chains from a single sample sequenced in a study of CD8 T cells in ankylosing spondylitis. One entry per CDR3 protein results from TCRdb running MiXCR on the 5' RACE reads. The sample lists 250,000 or so distinct CDR3 sequences, 20% to 30% seen once, with about 0.6% in the top ten. Sequencing used blood, either unsorted or a sorted T cell fraction (not recorded which). The receptors stem from a male donor with ankylosing spondylitis or in good health (not recorded which).

V usage is TRBV20-1 and J usage is TRBJ2-7; the D is unclear. Germline CDR1 and CDR2: DFQATT and SNEGSKA (reference sequence). The CDR3 is 11 residues long. The V end was cut by 7 bases, the J end by 8 bases, with 15 bases between. The CDR3 sequence is CSGELGEQQYF. DNA for the CDR3: TGCAGTGGAGAACTTGGTGAACAGCAGTACTTC.

The gene calls are TRBV7-9 and TRBJ2-5; no clear D. The CDR3 totals 13 residues. Trimming took off 6 bases at V and 4 bases at J, with 12 bases between the two ends. Germline values: CDR1 SEHNR, CDR2 FQNEAQ (reference sequence). This chain's CDR3 is CASSGSFGETQYF. The CDR3 nucleotides are TGTGCCAGCAGTGGATCGTTCGGAGAGACCCAGTACTTC.

This clonotype was seen more than once but under ten times. The CDR3 DNA reads TGCAGCGTTGCGGGTTGGAGATCGCACCAAGAGACCCAGTACTTC. Protein: CSVAGWRSHQETQYF. V gene TRBV29-1 combines with J gene TRBJ2-5; the D is unclear. V was cut by 4 bases and J by 0 bases, with 15 bases left in between. The CDR3 length is 15 residues. Germline assignment: CDR1 SQVTM and CDR2 ANQGSEA.

This chain uses TRBV12-3 or TRBV12-4 with TRBJ2-1; D might be TRBD1 (6 bases). This CDR3 has 16 amino acids. Deletions cut 6 bases from V and 2 bases from J, with 17 bases between. Here the CDR3 DNA reads TGTGCCAGCAGCCCCCGCCGTCAGGGGCCCTACAATGAGCAGTTCTTC. It translates to CASSPRRQGPYNEQFF.